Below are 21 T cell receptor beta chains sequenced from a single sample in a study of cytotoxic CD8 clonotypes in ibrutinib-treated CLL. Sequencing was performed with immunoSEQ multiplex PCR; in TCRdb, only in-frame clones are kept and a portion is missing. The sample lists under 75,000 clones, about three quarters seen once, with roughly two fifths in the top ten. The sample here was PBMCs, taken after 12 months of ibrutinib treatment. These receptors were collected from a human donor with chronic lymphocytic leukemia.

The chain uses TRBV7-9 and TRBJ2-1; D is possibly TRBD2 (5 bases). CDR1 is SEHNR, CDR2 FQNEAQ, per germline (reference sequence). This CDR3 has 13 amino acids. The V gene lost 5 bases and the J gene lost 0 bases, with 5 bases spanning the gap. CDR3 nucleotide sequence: TGTGCCAGCAGCGGGAGCTCCTACAATGAGCAGTTCTTC. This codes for CASSGSSYNEQFF.

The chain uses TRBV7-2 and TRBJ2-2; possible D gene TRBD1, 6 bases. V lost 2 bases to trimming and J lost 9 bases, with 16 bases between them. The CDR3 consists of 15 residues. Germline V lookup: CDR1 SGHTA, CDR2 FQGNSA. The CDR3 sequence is CASSLSGQPHRELFF. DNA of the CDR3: TGTGCCAGCAGCTTATCGGGACAACCCCACCGGGAGCTGTTTTTT.

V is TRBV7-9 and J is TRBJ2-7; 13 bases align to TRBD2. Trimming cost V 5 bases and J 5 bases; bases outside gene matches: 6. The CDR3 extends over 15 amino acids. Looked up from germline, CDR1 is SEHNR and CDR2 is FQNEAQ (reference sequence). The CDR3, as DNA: TGTGCCAGCAGCACTAGCGGGAGGGCCCTCCACGAGCAGTACTTC. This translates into CASSTSGRALHEQYF.

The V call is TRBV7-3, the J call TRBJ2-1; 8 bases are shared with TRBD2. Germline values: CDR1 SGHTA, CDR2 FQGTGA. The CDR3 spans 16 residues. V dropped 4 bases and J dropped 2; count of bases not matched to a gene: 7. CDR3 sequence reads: CASSYVAGSAYNEQFF. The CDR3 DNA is TGTGCCAGCAGCTACGTAGCGGGATCGGCCTACAATGAGCAGTTCTTC.

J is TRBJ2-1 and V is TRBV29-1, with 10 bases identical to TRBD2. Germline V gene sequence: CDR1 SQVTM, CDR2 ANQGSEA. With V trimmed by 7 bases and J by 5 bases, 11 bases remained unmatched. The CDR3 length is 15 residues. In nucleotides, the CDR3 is TGCAGCGGATCCGAGGGACTAGCGCCCAACAATGAGCAGTTCTTC. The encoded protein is CSGSEGLAPNNEQFF.

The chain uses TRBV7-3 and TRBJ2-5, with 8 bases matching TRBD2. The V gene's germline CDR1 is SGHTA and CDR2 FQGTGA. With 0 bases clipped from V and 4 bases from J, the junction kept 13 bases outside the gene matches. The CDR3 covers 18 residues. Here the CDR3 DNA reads TGTGCCAGCAGCTTAACGGCTTTAGCTTTAGCGGGACTAGAGACCCAGTACTTC. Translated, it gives CASSLTALALAGLETQYF.

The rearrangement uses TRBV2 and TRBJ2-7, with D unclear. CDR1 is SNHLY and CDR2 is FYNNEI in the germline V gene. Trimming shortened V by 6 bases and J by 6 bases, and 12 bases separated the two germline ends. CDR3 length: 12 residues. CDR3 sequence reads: CASRGSTGEQYF. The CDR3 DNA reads TGTGCCAGCAGGGGCAGTACGGGCGAGCAGTACTTC.

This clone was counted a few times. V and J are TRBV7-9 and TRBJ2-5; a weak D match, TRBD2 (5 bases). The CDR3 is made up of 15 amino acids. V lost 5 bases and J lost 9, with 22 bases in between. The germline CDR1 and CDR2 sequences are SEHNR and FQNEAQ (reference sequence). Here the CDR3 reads CASSPPKGAVGPQYF. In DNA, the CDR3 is TGTGCCAGCAGCCCCCCCAAAGGAGCGGTGGGCCCCCAGTACTTC.

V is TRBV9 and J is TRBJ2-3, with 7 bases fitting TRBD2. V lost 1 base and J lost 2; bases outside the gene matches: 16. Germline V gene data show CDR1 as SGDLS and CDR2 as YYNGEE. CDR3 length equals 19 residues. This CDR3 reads CASSVSGMGGRGITDTQYF. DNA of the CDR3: TGTGCCAGCAGCGTATCGGGTATGGGCGGGAGAGGTATCACAGATACGCAGTATTTT.

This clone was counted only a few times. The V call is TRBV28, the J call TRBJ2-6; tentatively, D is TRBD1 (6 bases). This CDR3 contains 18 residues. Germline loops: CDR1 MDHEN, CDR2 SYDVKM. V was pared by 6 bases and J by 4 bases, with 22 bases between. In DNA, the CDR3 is TGTGCCAGCAGCCCGGTAGGGGGATTGGTGGAAGGGGCCAACGTCCTGACTTTC. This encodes CASSPVGGLVEGANVLTF.

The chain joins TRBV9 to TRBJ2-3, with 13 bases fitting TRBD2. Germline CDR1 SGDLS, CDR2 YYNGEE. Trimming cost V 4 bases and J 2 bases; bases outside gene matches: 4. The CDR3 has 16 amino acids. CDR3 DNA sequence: TGTGCCAGCAGCCACGGGACTAGCGGGACCACAGATACGCAGTATTTT. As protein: CASSHGTSGTTDTQYF.

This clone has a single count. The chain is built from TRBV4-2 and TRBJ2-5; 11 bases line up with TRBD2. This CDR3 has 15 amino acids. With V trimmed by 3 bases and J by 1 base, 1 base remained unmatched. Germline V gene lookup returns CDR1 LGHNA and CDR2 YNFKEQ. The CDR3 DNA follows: TGTGCCAGCAGCCATGGGACTAGCGGCCAAGAGACCCAGTACTTC. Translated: CASSHGTSGQETQYF.

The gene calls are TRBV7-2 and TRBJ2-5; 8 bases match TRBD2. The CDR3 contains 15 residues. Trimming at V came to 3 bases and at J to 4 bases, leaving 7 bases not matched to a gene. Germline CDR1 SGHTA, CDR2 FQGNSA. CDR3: CASSFGGGAGETQYF. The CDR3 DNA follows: TGTGCCAGCAGCTTCGGGGGGGGCGCGGGAGAGACCCAGTACTTC.

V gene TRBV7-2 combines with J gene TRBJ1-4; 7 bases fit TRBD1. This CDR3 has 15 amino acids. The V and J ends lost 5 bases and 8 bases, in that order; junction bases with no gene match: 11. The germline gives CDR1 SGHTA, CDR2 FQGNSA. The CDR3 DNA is TGTGCCAGCAGCGTAACAGGGGCCGGTAGGGAAAAACTGTTTTTT. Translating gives CASSVTGAGREKLFF. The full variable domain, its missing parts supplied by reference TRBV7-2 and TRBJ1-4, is GAGVSQSPSNKVTEKGKDVELRCDPISGHTALYWYRQSLGQGLEFLIYFQGNSAPDKSGLPSDRFSAERTGGSVSTLTIQRTQQEDSAVYLCASSVTGAGREKLFFGSGTQLSVL.

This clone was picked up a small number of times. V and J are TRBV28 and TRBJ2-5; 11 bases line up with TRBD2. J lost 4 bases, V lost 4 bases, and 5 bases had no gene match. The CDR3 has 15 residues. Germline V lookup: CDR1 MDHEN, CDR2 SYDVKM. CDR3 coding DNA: TGTGCCAGCAGTTACTTAGCGGGAGGGTTAGAGACCCAGTACTTC. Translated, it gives CASSYLAGGLETQYF.

CDR3 loop: CAISKDYEQFF. The CDR3 nucleotides are TGTGCCATCAGTAAAGACTATGAGCAGTTCTTC. The chain is built from TRBV10-3 and TRBJ2-1; D not certain. The CDR3 extends over 11 amino acids. Germline V lookup: CDR1 ENHRY, CDR2 SYGVKD. Trimming removed 5 bases at V and 8 bases at J, with 7 bases between.

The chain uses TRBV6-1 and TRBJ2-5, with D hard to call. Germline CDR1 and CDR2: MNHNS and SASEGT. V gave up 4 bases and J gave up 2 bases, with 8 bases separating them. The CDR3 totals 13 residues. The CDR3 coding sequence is TGTGCCAGCAGTGCTACCTATCAAGAGACCCAGTACTTC. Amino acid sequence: CASSATYQETQYF.

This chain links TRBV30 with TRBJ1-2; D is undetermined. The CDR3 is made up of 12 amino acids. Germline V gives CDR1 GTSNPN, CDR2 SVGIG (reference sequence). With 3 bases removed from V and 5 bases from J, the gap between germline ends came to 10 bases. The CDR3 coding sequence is TGTGCCTGGAGCCATGGGGTATATGGCTACACCTTC. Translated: CAWSHGVYGYTF.

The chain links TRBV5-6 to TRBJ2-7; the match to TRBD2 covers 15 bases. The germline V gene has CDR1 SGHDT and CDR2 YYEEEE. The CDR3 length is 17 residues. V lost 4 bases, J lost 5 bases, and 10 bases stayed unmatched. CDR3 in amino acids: CASSPSGLAGGRDEQYF. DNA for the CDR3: TGTGCCAGCAGCCCTTCGGGACTAGCGGGAGGCCGTGACGAGCAGTACTTC.

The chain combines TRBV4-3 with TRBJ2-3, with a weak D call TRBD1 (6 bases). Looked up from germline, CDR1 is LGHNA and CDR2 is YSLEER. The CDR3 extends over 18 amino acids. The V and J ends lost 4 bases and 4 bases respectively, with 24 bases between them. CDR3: CASSRYTGSDGEADTQYF. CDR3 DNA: TGCGCCAGCAGCCGGTATACAGGGAGCGACGGAGAGGCAGATACGCAGTATTTT.

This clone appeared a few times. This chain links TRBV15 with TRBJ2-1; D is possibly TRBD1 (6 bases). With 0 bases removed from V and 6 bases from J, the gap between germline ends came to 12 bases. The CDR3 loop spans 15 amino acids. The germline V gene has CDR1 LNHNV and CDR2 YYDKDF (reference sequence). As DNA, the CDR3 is TGTGCCACCAGCAGAGATCCTCTGGGGGCCAATGAGCAGTTCTTC. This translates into CATSRDPLGANEQFF.